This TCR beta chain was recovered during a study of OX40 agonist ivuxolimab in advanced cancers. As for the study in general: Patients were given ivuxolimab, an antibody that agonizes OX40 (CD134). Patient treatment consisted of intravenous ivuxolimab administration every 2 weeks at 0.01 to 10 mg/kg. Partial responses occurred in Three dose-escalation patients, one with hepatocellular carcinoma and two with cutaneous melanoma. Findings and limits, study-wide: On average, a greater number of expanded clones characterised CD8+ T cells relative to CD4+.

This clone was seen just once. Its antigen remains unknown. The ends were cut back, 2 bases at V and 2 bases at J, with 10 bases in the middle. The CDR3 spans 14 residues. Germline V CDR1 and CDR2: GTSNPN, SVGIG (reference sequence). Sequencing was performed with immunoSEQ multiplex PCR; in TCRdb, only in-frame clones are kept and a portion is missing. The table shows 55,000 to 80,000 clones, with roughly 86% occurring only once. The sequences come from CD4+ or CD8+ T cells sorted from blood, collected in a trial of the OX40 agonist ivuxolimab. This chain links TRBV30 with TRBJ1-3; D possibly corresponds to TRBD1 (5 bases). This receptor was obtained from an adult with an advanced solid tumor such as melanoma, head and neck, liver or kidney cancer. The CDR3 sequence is CAWSSPGAGNTIYF. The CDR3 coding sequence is TGTGCCTGGAGTTCCCCGGGGGCTGGAAACACCATATATTTT.